What follows are 25 T cell receptor beta chains derived from one specimen sequenced in a study of T cell responses to AZD1222 COVID-19 vaccine. This table comes from immunoSEQ multiplex PCR, and its TCRdb copy is limited to in-frame clones, with some not included. The profile shows roughly 150,000 clones, approximately 90% of them singletons. The material sequenced was peripheral blood, taken 28 days after the second AZD1222 dose. Receptor source: an adult who received the AZD1222 COVID-19 vaccine.

This clone was picked up one time. The chain is built from TRBV28 and TRBJ1-3, with 11 bases lining up with TRBD1. Germline V gene data show CDR1 as MDHEN and CDR2 as SYDVKM. V shed 3 bases and J 3 bases; nucleotides not matched to a gene: 4. The CDR3 contains 16 residues. As DNA, the CDR3 is TGTGCCAGCAGTTTGTCCGGGACAGGGGGTGGAAACACCATATATTTT. It is translated as CASSLSGTGGGNTIYF.

The CDR3 region has the DNA TGTGCCAGCAGCTTAGGGGACACCCTCAATTCACCCCTCCACTTT. Protein product: CASSLGDTLNSPLHF. V gene TRBV7-9 combines with J gene TRBJ1-6; D possibly corresponds to TRBD1 (6 bases). V was trimmed by 1 base and J by 7 bases, leaving 11 bases between them. CDR1 is SEHNR and CDR2 is FQNEAQ in the germline V gene (reference sequence). The CDR3 consists of 15 residues.

The rearrangement joins TRBV6-5 to TRBJ2-1; D is possibly TRBD2 (6 bases). Trimming took off 6 bases at V and 0 bases at J, with 12 bases between the two ends. Germline V gene lookup returns CDR1 MNHEY and CDR2 SVGAGI. The CDR3 sequence is 15 residues long. The CDR3 here is CASRAGLGSYNEQFF. CDR3 bases: TGTGCCAGCAGGGCGGGACTGGGCTCCTACAATGAGCAGTTCTTC.

This clone was picked up one time. This chain uses TRBV4-2 with TRBJ2-1, with 7 positions matching TRBD2. This CDR3 is built from 15 residues. J lost 3 bases, V lost 7 bases, and 9 bases had no gene match. Germline V lookup: CDR1 LGHNA, CDR2 YNFKEQ. The CDR3 DNA reads TGTGCCAGCACTTGGGCGGGAGACAACTACAATGAGCAGTTCTTC. Its translation: CASTWAGDNYNEQFF.

CDR3 protein: CASSGVNTIYF. Written as DNA, the CDR3 is TGTGCCAGCTCAGGAGTAAACACCATATATTTT. The genes are TRBV18 and TRBJ1-3, with D unresolved. The germline gives CDR1 KGHSH, CDR2 LQKENI. The CDR3 is made up of 11 amino acids. Trimming removed 5 bases at V and 6 bases at J, with 5 bases between.

The chain recombines TRBV4-3 with TRBJ2-7; TRBD1 agrees at 8 bases. Germline assignment: CDR1 LGHNA and CDR2 YSLEER. V dropped 1 base and J dropped 3; count of bases not matched to a gene: 5. The CDR3 is 15 amino acids. CDR3 DNA: TGCGCCAGCAGCCAAGTTTACAGGGGGGACTACGAGCAGTACTTC. Protein product: CASSQVYRGDYEQYF.

The CDR3 DNA is TGTGCCAGCAGCGTAGTTTTGGGAAGGGGTAATGAAAAACTGTTTTTT. Translated, it gives CASSVVLGRGNEKLFF. The chain links TRBV9 to TRBJ1-4, with a possible D match to TRBD1 (5 bases). The V end was cut by 0 bases, the J end by 4 bases, with 13 bases between. The germline V gene encodes CDR1 SGDLS and CDR2 YYNGEE. The CDR3 loop spans 16 amino acids.

V and J are TRBV4-3 and TRBJ1-1; no reliable D call. Looked up from germline, CDR1 is LGHNA and CDR2 is YSLEER. The CDR3 sequence is 13 residues long. V lost 0 bases and J 4 bases, leaving 6 bases between the germline ends. CDR3 protein: CASSQDFSTEAFF. DNA of the CDR3: TGCGCCAGCAGCCAAGATTTTTCCACTGAAGCTTTCTTT.

V and J are TRBV6-1 and TRBJ2-7; D is possibly TRBD1 (6 bases). CDR1 and CDR2 from the germline V gene are MNHNS and SASEGT. This CDR3 comprises 14 residues. Trimming pared 6 bases from V and 4 bases from J, leaving 16 bases between. The CDR3 coding sequence is TGTGCCAGCAGATCATCTGGGACAACTTACGAGCAGTACTTC. This encodes CASRSSGTTYEQYF.

The CDR3 DNA reads TGCGCCAGCAGCTTCTCCGGGTTCCGCCAGAACAATGAGCAGTTCTTC. This codes for CASSFSGFRQNNEQFF. The chain combines TRBV5-1 with TRBJ2-1; D remains ambiguous. V shed 2 bases and J shed 5 bases, with 17 bases lying between them. The CDR3 is 16 amino acids. The germline V gene has CDR1 SGHRS and CDR2 YFSETQ.

The chain is built from TRBV19 and TRBJ2-2; 7 bases line up with TRBD1. V dropped 6 bases and J dropped 3; count of bases not matched to a gene: 4. This CDR3 has 14 residues. CDR1 is LNHDA and CDR2 is SQIVND in the germline V gene (reference sequence). The DNA for the CDR3 is TGTGCCAGTAGGGCGCAGGGGGACACCGGGGAGCTGTTTTTT. Its translation: CASRAQGDTGELFF.

V and J are TRBV6-5 and TRBJ1-3, with D unresolved. Trimming took 0 bases from V and 0 from J, leaving 6 bases between them. This CDR3 is 15 amino acids long. CDR1 is MNHEY, CDR2 SVGAGI, per germline. The CDR3 sequence is CASSYSITSGNTIYF. The CDR3 DNA follows: TGTGCCAGCAGTTACTCTATAACCTCTGGAAACACCATATATTTT.

The chain uses TRBV3-1 (or the pseudogene TRBV3-2) and TRBJ2-7; D is possibly TRBD1 or TRBD2 (5 bases each). V shed 3 bases and J shed 5 bases, with 11 bases lying between them. The CDR3 runs 13 residues. Germline assignment: CDR1 LGHDT and CDR2 YNNKEL (reference sequence). Here the CDR3 DNA reads TGTGCCAGCAGCCATCCGAGGGACCACGAGCAGTACTTC. This gives the protein CASSHPRDHEQYF.

The chain has TRBV7-2 and TRBJ2-5; D call uncertain. In germline, CDR1 is SGHTA, CDR2 FQGNSA. The CDR3 length is 13 residues. The V and J ends lost 2 bases and 0 bases respectively, with 4 bases between them. CDR3 bases: TGTGCCAGCAGCTTATCCCACCAAGAGACCCAGTACTTC. This encodes CASSLSHQETQYF.

This chain links TRBV4-1 with TRBJ1-5; D not certain. Between the trimmed V and J ends, which lost 0 bases and 0 bases, there was a span of 3 bases. The CDR3 runs to 14 residues. Germline V CDR1 and CDR2: MGHRA, YSYEKL. The CDR3: CASSQESSNQPQHF. For the CDR3, the DNA is TGCGCCAGCAGCCAAGAAAGTAGCAATCAGCCCCAGCATTTT.

The chain employs TRBV5-4 and TRBJ1-5; D is unclear. Germline values: CDR1 SGHNT, CDR2 YYREEE (reference sequence). The CDR3 contains 13 residues. The V and J ends lost 2 bases and 1 base respectively, with 4 bases between them. The CDR3 DNA follows: TGTGCCAGCAGCTTTGGAAGCAATCAGCCCCAGCATTTT. Translated, it gives CASSFGSNQPQHF.

The rearrangement links TRBV5-1 to TRBJ2-7; 7 bases align to TRBD1. This CDR3 is 14 amino acids long. The J segment lost 3 bases and the V segment lost 4 bases, leaving 7 bases of the junction unmatched. In germline, CDR1 is SGHRS, CDR2 YFSETQ. CDR3 nucleotide sequence: TGCGCCAGCAGCGAGCAACAGGGGATCTACGAGCAGTACTTC. Its translation is CASSEQQGIYEQYF.

The chain's CDR3 is CASSDSYEQYF. CDR3 DNA sequence: TGTGCCAGTAGTGACAGCTACGAGCAGTACTTC. This chain joins TRBV19 and TRBJ2-7; perhaps TRBD1 as D (5 bases). The germline CDR1 and CDR2 sequences are LNHDA and SQIVND (reference sequence). With 5 bases removed from V and 3 bases from J, the gap between germline ends came to 5 bases. This CDR3 is 11 amino acids long.

The gene calls are TRBV6-2 or TRBV6-3 and TRBJ2-1; 7 nucleotides align to TRBD2. The CDR3 consists of 16 residues. Trimming cost V 2 bases and J 3 bases; bases outside gene matches: 7. Per the germline V gene, CDR1 is MNHEY and CDR2 is SVGEGT. The CDR3 region has the DNA TGTGCCAGCAGTTACCCGGGGGGATCCATCTACAATGAGCAGTTCTTC. It codes for CASSYPGGSIYNEQFF.

The V gene is TRBV19, the J gene TRBJ1-4, with D tentatively TRBD1 (6 bases). CDR1 is LNHDA, CDR2 SQIVND, per germline (reference sequence). V was pared by 3 bases and J by 5 bases, with 13 bases between. The CDR3 is 15 amino acids. The CDR3 DNA sequence: TGTGCCAGTAGTATCTTGGGGGGCCCGAATGAAAAACTGTTTTTT. Amino acid sequence: CASSILGGPNEKLFF. Supplemented by reference TRBV19 and TRBJ1-4, the full variable domain reads DGGITQSPKYLFRKEGQNVTLSCEQNLNHDAMYWYRQDPGQGLRLIYYSQIVNDFQKGDIAEGYSVSREKKESFPLTVTSAQKNPTAFYLCASSILGGPNEKLFFGSGTQLSVL.

V is TRBV19 and J is TRBJ2-1, with no clear D. Per germline, CDR1 LNHDA and CDR2 SQIVND (reference sequence). V was pared by 7 bases and J by 2 bases, with 15 bases between. The CDR3 runs to 15 residues. The CDR3 spells CASTNTPAAYNEQFF. CDR3 DNA sequence: TGTGCCAGTACTAATACACCAGCAGCCTACAATGAGCAGTTCTTC. Filled out from reference TRBV19 and TRBJ2-1, the complete variable domain reads DGGITQSPKYLFRKEGQNVTLSCEQNLNHDAMYWYRQDPGQGLRLIYYSQIVNDFQKGDIAEGYSVSREKKESFPLTVTSAQKNPTAFYLCASTNTPAAYNEQFFGPGTRLTVL.

The chain combines TRBV27 with TRBJ2-1; TRBD2 matches 9 bases. J was trimmed by 4 bases and V by 2 bases; bases with no gene match: 6. Germline-derived CDR1 and CDR2 are MNHEY and SMNVEV (reference sequence). The CDR3 is 16 amino acids. The CDR3 loop is CASSLGAGGPYNEQFF. The CDR3 DNA follows: TGTGCCAGCAGTTTAGGAGCGGGAGGACCGTACAATGAGCAGTTCTTC.

This clone was picked up one time. V gene TRBV5-1 combines with J gene TRBJ1-2; D possibly corresponds to TRBD1 (5 bases). Trimming removed 4 bases from V and 5 bases from J, with 21 bases in between. CDR1 SGHRS and CDR2 YFSETQ come from the germline V gene. The CDR3 runs to 16 residues. The CDR3, as DNA: TGCGCCAGCAGCGGGACGGCGGGGTTAGGAGATTATGGCTACACCTTC. Its protein is CASSGTAGLGDYGYTF.

V usage is TRBV6-5 and J usage is TRBJ1-4; TRBD1 might be the D (5 bases). CDR1 and CDR2 from the germline V gene are MNHEY and SVGAGI. CDR3 length equals 14 residues. Trimming removed 8 bases at V and 7 bases at J, with 17 bases between. This CDR3 is CASREMGRGEKLFF. CDR3 nucleotides: TGTGCCAGCCGGGAGATGGGGCGCGGTGAAAAACTGTTTTTT.

This clone has a single count. The chain links TRBV11-2 to TRBJ2-3; D may correspond to TRBD1 or TRBD2 (5 bases each). The CDR3 runs to 15 residues. Germline V gene lookup returns CDR1 SGHAT and CDR2 FQNNGV. V lost 5 bases to trimming and J lost 4 bases, with 16 bases between them. The CDR3 protein is CASSPSPGSPDTQYF. The DNA of the CDR3 is TGTGCCAGCAGCCCTAGCCCAGGGAGCCCAGATACGCAGTATTTT. Full variable domain (outside the CDR3, taken from reference TRBV11-2 and TRBJ2-3): EAGVAQSPRYKIIEKRQSVAFWCNPISGHATLYWYQQILGQGPKLLIQFQNNGVVDDSQLPKDRFSAERLKGVDSTLKIQPAKLEDSAVYLCASSPSPGSPDTQYFGPGTRLTVL.